A selection of T cell receptor beta chains follows, all from one sample in a study of cytotoxic CD8 clonotypes in ibrutinib-treated CLL. TCRdb's table, derived via immunoSEQ multiplex PCR, lists solely in-frame clones and lacks some. The sample lists about 200,000 clones, roughly 73% seen once, with about an eighth in the top ten. The source was PBMCs, collected after 12 months of ibrutinib treatment. The receptors shown here come from a human donor with chronic lymphocytic leukemia. CDR3s include the opening cysteine and the closing phenylalanine or tryptophan. D genes are given only for firm matches. Expanded clones get a size class; other rows say once, few or many, or leave the size out.

once	TRBJ2-4	.	TRBV5-1	CASSLSAPGNIQYF	TGCGCCAGCAGCTTGTCGGCCCCGGGGAACATTCAGTACTTC
.	TRBJ1-1	TRBD1	TRBV6-1	CASSRDRGLEAFF	TGTGCCAGCAGCCGGGACAGGGGGCTCGAAGCTTTCTTT
.	TRBJ2-7	.	TRBV2	CASSGTSRIPYEQYF	TGTGCCAGCAGTGGTACTAGCCGTATACCCTACGAGCAGTACTTC
.	TRBJ2-5	.	TRBV30	CAWSTGQQETQYF	TGTGCCTGGAGTACGGGTCAACAAGAGACCCAGTACTTC
.	TRBJ2-3	TRBD2	TRBV5-1	CASSRDSTSEDTQYF	TGCGCCAGCAGCAGGGACTCAACTAGCGAAGATACGCAGTATTTT
once	TRBJ1-1	.	TRBV5-4	CASSPDSYGGTEAFF	TGTGCCAGCAGTCCAGACTCGTATGGGGGAACTGAAGCTTTCTTT
.	TRBJ2-7	.	TRBV11-2	CASSLLARTSYEQYF	TGTGCCAGCAGCTTACTAGCGCGAACCTCCTACGAGCAGTACTTC
few	TRBJ1-5	TRBD1	TRBV6-6	CASSSQGATQPQHF	TGTGCCAGCAGTTCCCAGGGGGCAACTCAGCCCCAGCATTTT
.	TRBJ2-7	TRBD1	TRBV6-5	CASSADRVNEQYF	TGTGCCAGCAGTGCGGACAGGGTGAACGAGCAGTACTTC
.	TRBJ1-5	.	TRBV5-1	CASIRDGGVCNQPQHF	TGCGCCAGCATTCGCGACGGAGGCGTTTGCAATCAGCCCCAGCATTTT
.	TRBJ1-4	.	TRBV11-2	CASSPRERSEKLFF	TGTGCCAGCAGCCCACGCGAACGAAGTGAAAAACTGTTTTTT